Included here is one T cell receptor beta chain sequence, with context. Its antigen remains unidentified. The data were obtained in a study of blood T cells in healthy people across ages. The study's findings and limits: Long-lived and aged donors differed, with more naive CD4+ cells and higher diversity in the long-lived.

V dropped 4 bases and J dropped 6 bases, with 13 bases sitting between them. The CDR3 runs 14 residues. Germline-derived CDR1 and CDR2 are LGHNA and YSLEER. Together with a sample-barcoded 5' primer, a J-beta primer mix was included in a second PCR lasting roughly 6 to 12 cycles. TCRdb reprocessed the 5' RACE reads with MiXCR, giving one entry per CDR3 protein. Altogether 550,000 to 600,000 distinct CDR3 sequences are present, approximately 30% being singletons, with the ten largest covering 15% to 20%. This receptor was obtained from a woman in her sixties or seventies in good health. The sample comprised blood. The J gene is TRBJ1-3, the V gene TRBV4-3; tentative D call: TRBD1 (5 bases). CDR3 in amino acids: CASSPTTEPNTIYF. Here the CDR3 DNA reads TGCGCCAGCAGCCCAACGACAGAACCAAACACCATATATTTT.